This T cell receptor beta chain was sequenced in a study of beta chain features in type 1 diabetes. Comment on this clone: Its antigen is unknown.

Study conclusions and caveats: Fewer junction insertions and more nucleotide deletions appeared in type 1 diabetes patients. In all four CD4+ subsets, TCRB CDR3 length was significantly, moderately reduced in type 1 diabetes.

Since all of the isolated RNA was reverse transcribed, expressed TCRB transcripts were what got sequenced. TCRdb's table, derived via immunoSEQ multiplex PCR, lists solely in-frame clones and lacks some. This sample carries about 160,000 clones, approximately 8.7% of them seen once, and the ten largest clones take 0.65% to 0.9%. Sorted CD4+ subsets: naive, central memory, regulatory, stem cell-like memory (CD45RO/CCR7/CD25/CD127/CD95/CD27 panel). The sequence came from a woman in her twenties or thirties with type 1 diabetes. The sample taken for sequencing was central memory CD4+ T cells from blood.

The CDR3 region is CASSVGQGGGQETQYF. The DNA of the CDR3 is TGTGCCAGCAGTGTGGGACAGGGTGGGGGCCAAGAGACCCAGTACTTC. This rearrangement joins TRBV2 to TRBJ2-5; 9 bases agree with TRBD1. Per the germline V gene, CDR1 is SNHLY and CDR2 is FYNNEI. V trimming: 4 bases; J trimming: 1 base; junction bases outside the gene matches: 7. The CDR3 has 16 residues.